This T cell receptor (beta chain) was found in a study of blood T cell repertoires in COVID-19. This CDR3 comprises 16 residues. Germline values: CDR1 SEHNR, CDR2 FQNEAQ (reference sequence). V lost 5 bases and J lost 0; bases outside the gene matches: 3. Clones were sequenced by immunoSEQ multiplex PCR, and TCRdb holds only the in-frame ones, with some missing. The profile shows about 190,000 clones, 88% of them singletons. Sequenced sample: peripheral blood. This TCR was recovered from a human donor in a cohort sampled during active COVID-19. The chain links TRBV7-9 to TRBJ2-1; TRBD2 matches at 11 bases. The CDR3 DNA reads as TGTGCCAGCAGCGGGACTAGCGGAAGCTCCTACAATGAGCAGTTCTTC. Amino acid sequence: CASSGTSGSSYNEQFF. Full variable domain (remainder filled in from reference TRBV7-9 and TRBJ2-1): DTGVSQNPRHKITKRGQNVTFRCDPISEHNRLYWYRQTLGQGPEFLTYFQNEAQLEKSRLLSDRFSAERPKGSFSTLEIQRTEQGDSAMYLCASSGTSGSSYNEQFFGPGTRLTVL.